The rows below give T cell receptor beta chains drawn from one sample of a study of cytomegalovirus exposure and HLA in healthy donors. Some clones are missing from TCRdb's copy, which holds only in-frame ones; the method was immunoSEQ multiplex PCR. The table lists approximately 27,000 clones, approximately 70% of them singletons. The specimen sequenced was PBMCs. Receptors were obtained from a woman aged 45-59 years in good health and CMV-seronegative. CDR3s include the opening cysteine and the closing phenylalanine or tryptophan. A D gene is named only where the DNA matches it firmly. Rows give clone size only sometimes, using once, few, many, or a class for an expanded clone.

cdr3_aa | cdr3_nt | clone_size | v_call | d_call | j_call
CTSSQGNSGRTTQYF | TGCACCAGCAGCCAGGGGAATAGCGGGAGAACAACGCAGTATTTT | . | TRBV1 | . | TRBJ2-3
CASSSYRGAAAFF | TGTGCCAGCAGTTCCTACAGGGGGGCGGCGGCTTTCTTT | . | TRBV28 | TRBD1 | TRBJ1-1
CASSLAAVGVVGELFF | TGCGCCAGCAGCTTGGCAGCGGTGGGAGTAGTCGGGGAGCTGTTTTTT | . | TRBV5-1 | . | TRBJ2-2
CSVEGAPFSGSGSGGTDTQYF | TGCAGCGTTGAAGGAGCTCCTTTTAGCGGGAGCGGCAGTGGGGGCACAGATACGCAGTATTTT | . | TRBV29-1 | TRBD2 | TRBJ2-3
CASSYNLDKPGLEAFF | TGTGCCAGCAGTTACAACCTAGACAAGCCCGGACTTGAAGCTTTCTTT | . | TRBV6-6 | . | TRBJ1-1
CSTTGGVYNEQFF | TGCAGCACCACAGGGGGAGTCTACAATGAGCAGTTCTTC | . | TRBV29-1 | TRBD1 | TRBJ2-1
CASSPTGNTIYF | TGTGCCAGCAGTCCTACTGGAAACACCATATATTTT | . | TRBV6-5 | . | TRBJ1-3
CASSLEGGDQPQHF | TGCGCCAGCAGCTTGGAAGGCGGGGATCAGCCCCAGCATTTT | once | TRBV5-1 | . | TRBJ1-5
CASSQSGQGRVYGYTF | TGCGCCAGCAGCCAAAGCGGACAGGGGAGGGTCTATGGCTACACCTTC | . | TRBV4-1 | TRBD1 | TRBJ1-2
CASAERDVNEQFF | TGTGCCAGCGCGGAGCGGGATGTAAATGAGCAGTTCTTC | few | TRBV6-6 | TRBD2 | TRBJ2-1
CASSSWVLQLLDTEAFF | TGTGCCAGCAGCTCCTGGGTATTACAGCTCCTCGACACTGAAGCTTTCTTT | . | TRBV5-6 | . | TRBJ1-1
CASSLRTDYNEQFF | TGCGCCAGCAGCTTGAGGACAGATTACAATGAGCAGTTCTTC | . | TRBV5-1 | . | TRBJ2-1
CAISEGVSGTGQETQYF | TGTGCCATCAGTGAGGGGGTGTCCGGGACAGGCCAAGAGACCCAGTACTTC | . | TRBV10-3 | TRBD1 | TRBJ2-5
CASSIPTVPYGYTF | TGTGCCAGTAGTATACCGACAGTGCCCTATGGCTACACCTTC | . | TRBV19 | . | TRBJ1-2
CASSLGSSSYEQYF | TGCGCCAGCAGCTTGGGATCGAGCTCCTACGAGCAGTACTTC | . | TRBV5-1 | . | TRBJ2-7
CASSQLTGGGDTQYF | TGTGCCAGCTCACAATTGACAGGGGGAGGAGATACGCAGTATTTT | few | TRBV18 | TRBD1 | TRBJ2-3
CASSARGTSYEQYF | TGTGCCAGCAGTGCCAGGGGCACCTCCTACGAGCAGTACTTC | . | TRBV2 | . | TRBJ2-7
CASRKTGGGYEQYF | TGTGCCAGCAGAAAGACAGGGGGCGGTTACGAGCAGTACTTC | few | TRBV27 | TRBD1 | TRBJ2-7
CASSPFGGGPETQYF | TGTGCCAGCAGTCCCTTTGGAGGCGGCCCAGAGACCCAGTACTTC | once | TRBV6-4 | . | TRBJ2-5
CASRLAGHTDTQYF | TGTGCCAGCAGACTAGCGGGGCACACAGATACGCAGTATTTT | . | TRBV2 | TRBD2 | TRBJ2-3
CASSPLAVNTEAFF | TGTGCCAGCAGTCCCTTGGCAGTCAACACTGAAGCTTTCTTT | few | TRBV2 | . | TRBJ1-1
CASSDRGNTIYF | TGTGCCAGCAGTGACCGGGGAAACACCATATATTTT | . | TRBV2 | . | TRBJ1-3
CASRPQAGGETQYF | TGCGCCAGCAGACCCCAAGCCGGCGGCGAGACCCAGTACTTC | once | TRBV5-1 | . | TRBJ2-5
CASSGAPNTEAFF | TGTGCCAGCAGCGGGGCCCCGAACACTGAAGCTTTCTTT | few | TRBV7-6 | . | TRBJ1-1
CASSQDGSGNPRARGYTF | TGCGCCAGCAGCCAAGACGGCAGCGGCAACCCTAGGGCTCGCGGCTACACCTTC | . | TRBV4-1 | . | TRBJ1-2
CASSSDRITEAFF | TGTGCCAGCAGCTCGGACAGAATCACTGAAGCTTTCTTT | once | TRBV11-2 | . | TRBJ1-1
CASSLGAGDYGYTF | TGCGCCAGCAGCCTGGGGGCGGGGGACTATGGCTACACCTTC | few | TRBV5-1 | . | TRBJ1-2
CASSVGARGTEAFF | TGTGCCAGCAGCGTAGGGGCCAGGGGCACTGAAGCTTTCTTT | . | TRBV9 | . | TRBJ1-1
CASSKTGGNQPQHF | TGTGCCAGCAGTAAAACAGGGGGCAATCAGCCCCAGCATTTT | . | TRBV28 | TRBD1 | TRBJ1-5
CASSQEKGLYEQYF | TGCGCCAGCAGCCAAGAAAAGGGACTATACGAGCAGTACTTC | . | TRBV4-1 | TRBD2 | TRBJ2-7
CASSLGMGALEAFF | TGTGCCAGCAGCTTAGGGATGGGGGCATTAGAAGCTTTCTTT | once | TRBV7-8 | . | TRBJ1-1
CASSQEHDPGKQFF | TGCGCCAGCAGCCAAGAACACGATCCGGGGAAGCAGTTCTTC | . | TRBV4-1 | . | TRBJ2-1
CASTRTLSGDTIYF | TGTGCCAGCACCAGGACACTCTCAGGAGACACCATATATTTT | . | TRBV6-1 | . | TRBJ1-3
CASSEGLFGELFF | TGCGCCAGCAGTGAAGGACTTTTCGGGGAGCTGTTTTTT | . | TRBV10-1 | . | TRBJ2-2
CASSRDTNQPQHF | TGTGCCAGCAGTCGTGACACCAATCAGCCCCAGCATTTT | . | TRBV7-9 | . | TRBJ1-5
CASSLVESTGNEKLFF | TGTGCCAGCAGCTTAGTCGAGTCAACAGGGAATGAAAAACTGTTTTTT | few | TRBV7-8 | . | TRBJ1-4